This is a list of T cell receptor beta chains from one sample in a study of blood T cells in healthy people across ages. From the 5' RACE reads, TCRdb called clonotypes with MiXCR, one entry per CDR3 protein. The sample consists of just under 550,000 distinct CDR3 sequences, 20% to 30% of them appearing once. This same sample was also taken into another study, of T cells of mothers and their children.

The sequencing sample was made of blood. The receptors were sampled from a boy aged 5-17 years in good health. Both conserved end residues are part of each CDR3. Fields, in order: J gene, V gene, CDR3 protein.

J gene: TRBJ1-4; V gene: TRBV28; CDR3 protein: CASSLGTLNEKLFF
J gene: TRBJ2-5; V gene: TRBV20-1; CDR3 protein: CSARQLYQETQYF
J gene: TRBJ2-7; V gene: TRBV5-6; CDR3 protein: CASSSSGSSYEQYF
J gene: TRBJ1-1; V gene: TRBV27; CDR3 protein: CASRRQDANTEAFF
J gene: TRBJ2-3; V gene: TRBV7-9; CDR3 protein: CASSDPRSTDTQYF
J gene: TRBJ2-5; V gene: TRBV4-2; CDR3 protein: CASSQDLWEVPQETQYF
J gene: TRBJ2-7; V gene: TRBV28; CDR3 protein: CASSLSQGGAYEQYF
J gene: TRBJ2-1; V gene: TRBV20-1; CDR3 protein: CSAGTGTSGVREQFF
J gene: TRBJ1-3; V gene: TRBV12-3/TRBV12-4; CDR3 protein: CASSLGIGTGNTIYF
J gene: TRBJ1-1; V gene: TRBV20-1; CDR3 protein: CSARSGRYTEAFF
J gene: TRBJ2-1; V gene: TRBV7-2; CDR3 protein: CASSLQGQTYNEQFF
J gene: TRBJ2-1; V gene: TRBV25-1; CDR3 protein: CASSEALYNEQFF
J gene: NA; V gene: TRBV10-3; CDR3 protein: CAISVDSREQYF
J gene: TRBJ2-1; V gene: TRBV25-1; CDR3 protein: CASSGLASYNEQFF
J gene: TRBJ1-4; V gene: TRBV7-9; CDR3 protein: CASSFGSGEKLFF
J gene: TRBJ1-2; V gene: TRBV6-2/TRBV6-3; CDR3 protein: CASSYDLSGAGDYGYTF
J gene: TRBJ2-7; V gene: TRBV29-1; CDR3 protein: CSVEGEGTGSAYEQYF
J gene: TRBJ2-1; V gene: TRBV5-1; CDR3 protein: CASSDTGAYNEQFF
J gene: TRBJ2-1; V gene: TRBV12-3/TRBV12-4; CDR3 protein: CASNTPGLARYEQFF
J gene: TRBJ2-2; V gene: TRBV4-1; CDR3 protein: CASRPYGLGTGELFF
J gene: TRBJ2-3; V gene: TRBV6-4; CDR3 protein: CASSERGGGGTDTQYF
J gene: TRBJ2-7; V gene: TRBV20-1; CDR3 protein: CSAPDRGSYEQYF
J gene: TRBJ2-1; V gene: TRBV18; CDR3 protein: CASSPSRGPEQFF
J gene: TRBJ1-5; V gene: TRBV30; CDR3 protein: CAWNSPGANQPQHF
J gene: TRBJ2-3; V gene: TRBV4-3; CDR3 protein: CASSQDPGQGVTDTQYF
J gene: TRBJ1-2; V gene: TRBV29-1; CDR3 protein: CSVRGDRERNYGYTF
J gene: TRBJ2-4; V gene: TRBV27; CDR3 protein: CASSTLAGGKRVAKSIQYF
J gene: TRBJ2-1; V gene: TRBV7-2; CDR3 protein: CASSPEGRSYNEQFF
J gene: TRBJ1-1; V gene: TRBV3-1; CDR3 protein: CASSHGQGTEAFF
J gene: TRBJ1-5; V gene: TRBV19; CDR3 protein: CASSPTVQPQHF
J gene: TRBJ2-1; V gene: TRBV2; CDR3 protein: CASSALKTGPNEQFF